This TCR beta chain appears in the sequencing data of a study of cytomegalovirus exposure and HLA in healthy donors. Study-level points and caveats: Roughly even sequencing depth across donors was the assumption behind the presence/absence analyses. In a later analysis, a genetic analysis reported fewer productive-TCR N-insertions in an Asian-associated ancestry cluster than the cohort average.

Germline lookup yields CDR1 SGHVS and CDR2 FQNEAQ. The CDR3 covers 15 residues. The V and J ends lost 1 base and 7 bases, in that order; junction bases with no gene match: 7. The PCR ran on 60 Vbeta and 13 Jbeta primers. Sequencing was performed with immunoSEQ multiplex PCR; in TCRdb, only in-frame clones are kept and a portion is missing. The sample records approximately 130,000 clones, less than 80% being singletons. Worth noting for this clone: Its antigen is undetermined.

The V and J genes are TRBV7-8 and TRBJ1-2; TRBD1 matches 9 bases. Material: PBMCs. This clonotype was sampled from a female donor in good health and CMV-seropositive. The CDR3 sequence: CASSLERQGDSGYTF. The CDR3 DNA is TGTGCCAGCAGCTTAGAGAGACAGGGGGATAGTGGCTACACCTTC. The whole variable domain, filled in from reference TRBV7-8 and TRBJ1-2, reads GAGVSQSPRYKVAKRGQDVALRCDPISGHVSLFWYQQALGQGPEFLTYFQNEAQLDKSGLPSDRFFAERPEGSVSTLKIQRTQQEDSAVYLCASSLERQGDSGYTFGSGTRLTVV.